The sequence of this T cell receptor beta chain was determined in a study of T cell changes during pregnancy in multiple sclerosis. CDR3 length equals 16 residues. Deletions cut 5 bases from V and 0 bases from J, with 14 bases between. Germline V gene data show CDR1 as SGHTA and CDR2 as FQGTGA. Only in-frame clones appear in the TCRdb table, and some are missing; sequencing was by immunoSEQ multiplex PCR. The table records 69,000 or so clones, 92% of them present only once. The source is a female donor in good health, enrolled as a control in a pregnancy study. The source was peripheral blood, collected in the third trimester of pregnancy. J is TRBJ2-1 and V is TRBV7-3; the D gene is possibly TRBD1 (6 bases). The CDR3: CASSEPTGSSYNEQFF. The CDR3 DNA is TGTGCCAGCAGCGAACCGACAGGTAGCTCCTACAATGAGCAGTTCTTC. The entire variable domain, with the rest obtained from reference TRBV7-3 and TRBJ2-1, is as follows: GAGVSQTPSNKVTEKGKYVELRCDPISGHTALYWYRQSLGQGPEFLIYFQGTGAADDSGLPNDRFFAVRPEGSVSTLKIQRTERGDSAVYLCASSEPTGSSYNEQFFGPGTRLTVL.